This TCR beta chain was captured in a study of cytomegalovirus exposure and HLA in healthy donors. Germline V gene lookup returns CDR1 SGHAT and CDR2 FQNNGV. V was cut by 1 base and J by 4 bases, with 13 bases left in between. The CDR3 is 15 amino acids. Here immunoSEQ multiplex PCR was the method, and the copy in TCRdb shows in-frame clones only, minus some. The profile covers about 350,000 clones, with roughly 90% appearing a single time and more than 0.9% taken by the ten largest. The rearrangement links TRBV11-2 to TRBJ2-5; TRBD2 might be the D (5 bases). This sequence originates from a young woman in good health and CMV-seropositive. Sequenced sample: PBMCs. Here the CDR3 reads CASSLAAADGETQYF. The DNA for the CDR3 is TGTGCCAGCAGCTTAGCAGCGGCGGACGGAGAGACCCAGTACTTC. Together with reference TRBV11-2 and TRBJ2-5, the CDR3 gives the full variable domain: EAGVAQSPRYKIIEKRQSVAFWCNPISGHATLYWYQQILGQGPKLLIQFQNNGVVDDSQLPKDRFSAERLKGVDSTLKIQPAKLEDSAVYLCASSLAAADGETQYFGPGTRLLVL.